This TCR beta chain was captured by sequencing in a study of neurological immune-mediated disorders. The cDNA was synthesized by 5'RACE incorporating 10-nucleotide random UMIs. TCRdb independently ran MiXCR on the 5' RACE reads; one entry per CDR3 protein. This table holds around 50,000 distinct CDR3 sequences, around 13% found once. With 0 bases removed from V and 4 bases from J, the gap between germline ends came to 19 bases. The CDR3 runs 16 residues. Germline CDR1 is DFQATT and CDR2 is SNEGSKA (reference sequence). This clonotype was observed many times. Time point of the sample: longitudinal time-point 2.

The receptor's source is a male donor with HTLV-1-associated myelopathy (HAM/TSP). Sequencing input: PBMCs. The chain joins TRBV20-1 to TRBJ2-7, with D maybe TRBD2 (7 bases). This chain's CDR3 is CSARDPRGANVYEQYF. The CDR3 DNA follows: TGCAGTGCTAGAGATCCCCGGGGGGCGAATGTTTACGAGCAGTACTTC.